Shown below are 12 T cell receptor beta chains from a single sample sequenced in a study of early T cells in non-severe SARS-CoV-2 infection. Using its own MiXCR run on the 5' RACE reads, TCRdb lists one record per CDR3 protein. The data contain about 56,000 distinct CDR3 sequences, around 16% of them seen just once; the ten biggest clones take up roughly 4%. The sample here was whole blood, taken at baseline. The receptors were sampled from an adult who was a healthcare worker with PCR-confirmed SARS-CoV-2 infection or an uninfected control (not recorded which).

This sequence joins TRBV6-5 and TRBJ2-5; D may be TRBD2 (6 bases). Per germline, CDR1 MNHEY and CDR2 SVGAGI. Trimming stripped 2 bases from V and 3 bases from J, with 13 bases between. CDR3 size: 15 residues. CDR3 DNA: TGTGCCAGCAGTTACGGCGGGACGGTGGAAGAGACCCAGTACTTC. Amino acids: CASSYGGTVEETQYF.

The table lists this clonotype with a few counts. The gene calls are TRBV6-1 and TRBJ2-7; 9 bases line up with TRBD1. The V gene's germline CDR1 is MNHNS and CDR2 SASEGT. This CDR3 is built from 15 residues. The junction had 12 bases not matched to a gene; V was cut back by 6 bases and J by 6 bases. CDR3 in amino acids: CASSLLQGAGSEQYF. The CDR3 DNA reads TGTGCCAGCAGCCTCCTACAGGGGGCGGGCAGCGAGCAGTACTTC.

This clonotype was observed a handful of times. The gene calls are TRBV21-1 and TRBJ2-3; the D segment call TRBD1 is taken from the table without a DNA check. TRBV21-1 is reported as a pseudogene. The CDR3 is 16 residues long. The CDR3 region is CASSEQVLGGTDTQYF. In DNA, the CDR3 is TGTGCCAGCAGCGAACAGGTGCTAGGTGGCACAGATACGCAGTATTTT.

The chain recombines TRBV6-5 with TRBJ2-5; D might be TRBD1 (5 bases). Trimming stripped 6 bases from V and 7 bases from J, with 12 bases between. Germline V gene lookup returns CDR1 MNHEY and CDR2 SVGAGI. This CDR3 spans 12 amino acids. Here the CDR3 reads CASRWGDGTQYF. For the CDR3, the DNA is TGTGCCAGCAGATGGGGCGACGGGACCCAGTACTTC.

CDR3 amino acids: CASSGGDRTLNTGELFF. The CDR3 nucleotides read TGTGCCAGCAGCGGGGGGGACAGAACCCTGAACACCGGGGAGCTGTTTTTT. V gene TRBV9 combines with J gene TRBJ2-2, with D maybe TRBD1 (7 bases). V lost 3 bases, J lost 1 base, and 16 bases lay in between. The germline V gene has CDR1 SGDLS and CDR2 YYNGEE. The CDR3 covers 17 residues.

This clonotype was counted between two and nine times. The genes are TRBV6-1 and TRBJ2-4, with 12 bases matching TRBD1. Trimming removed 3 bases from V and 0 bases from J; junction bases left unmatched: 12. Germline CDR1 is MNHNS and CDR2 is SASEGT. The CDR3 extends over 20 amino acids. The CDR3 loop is CASSDGTGGARPLAKNIQYF. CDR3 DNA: TGTGCCAGCAGTGACGGGACAGGGGGCGCGAGGCCCCTAGCCAAAAACATTCAGTACTTC.

CDR3 sequence (DNA): TGTGCCAGCAGGACTAGCGTACATCACACAGATACGCAGTATTTT. Amino acids: CASRTSVHHTDTQYF. This sequence joins TRBV2 and TRBJ2-3; 8 bases are a match to TRBD2. Trimming removed 6 bases from V and 2 bases from J; junction bases left unmatched: 7. Germline CDR1 and CDR2: SNHLY and FYNNEI. The CDR3 totals 15 residues.

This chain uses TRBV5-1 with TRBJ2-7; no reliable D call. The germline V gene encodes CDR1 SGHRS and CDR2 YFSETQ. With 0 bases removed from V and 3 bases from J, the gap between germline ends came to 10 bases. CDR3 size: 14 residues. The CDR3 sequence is CASSLALNFYEQYF. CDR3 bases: TGCGCCAGCAGCTTGGCTCTTAACTTCTACGAGCAGTACTTC.

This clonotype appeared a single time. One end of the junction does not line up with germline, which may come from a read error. CDR3: CASSRGSSFNEQFF. The CDR3 DNA reads as TGTGCCAGCAGTCGGGGAAGCTCCTTCAATGAGCAGTTCTTC. The chain has TRBV28 and TRBJ2-1; D perhaps matches TRBD2 (5 bases). Germline V CDR1 and CDR2: MDHEN, SYDVKM. The CDR3 is 14 amino acids.

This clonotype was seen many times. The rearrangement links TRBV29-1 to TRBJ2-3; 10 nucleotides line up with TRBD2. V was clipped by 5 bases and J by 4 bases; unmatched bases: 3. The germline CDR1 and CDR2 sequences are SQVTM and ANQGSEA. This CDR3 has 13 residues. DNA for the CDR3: TGCAGCGTTCCTAGCGGGGGAGCAGATACGCAGTATTTT. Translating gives CSVPSGGADTQYF.

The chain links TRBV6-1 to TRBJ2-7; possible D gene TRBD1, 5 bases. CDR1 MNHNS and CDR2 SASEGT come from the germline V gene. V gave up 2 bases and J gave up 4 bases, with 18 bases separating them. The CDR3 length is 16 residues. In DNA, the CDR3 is TGTGCCAGCAGTGAATTCCCACAGGCGAACGGGTACGAGCAGTACTTC. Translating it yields CASSEFPQANGYEQYF.

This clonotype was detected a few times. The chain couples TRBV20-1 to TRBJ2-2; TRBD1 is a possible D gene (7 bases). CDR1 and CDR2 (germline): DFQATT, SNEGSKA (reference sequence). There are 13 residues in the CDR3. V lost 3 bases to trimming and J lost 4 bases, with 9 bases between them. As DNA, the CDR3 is TGCAGTGCTAGTCAGGGGGGCACCGGGGAGCTGTTTTTT. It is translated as CSASQGGTGELFF.